This T cell receptor beta chain appears in the sequencing data of a study of HIV-infected patients and healthy controls. Study conclusions and caveats: Significant mean usage differences between HIV-infected patients and controls involved eight alpha and eight beta V genes.

Whole blood was used without fractionation, so all unsorted peripheral T cells were included. This clonotype has a count of ten or more. No antigen is known for it. Reverse transcription used around 480 ng RNA and constant-region primers for alpha and beta. Each of the alpha and beta chains got its own library through chain-specific third strand synthesis with indices. TCRdb independently ran MiXCR on the 5' RACE reads; one entry per CDR3 protein. The sample includes around 13,000 distinct CDR3 sequences, roughly 9.9% of them seen just once. CDR1 is SEHNR, CDR2 FQNEAQ, per germline (reference sequence). J was trimmed by 6 bases and V by 4 bases; bases with no gene match: 12. The CDR3 is made up of 18 amino acids.

The chain uses TRBV7-9 and TRBJ2-3, with 14 nucleotides matching TRBD2. The receptor's source is an adult in good health. Source material: blood. CDR3 region: CASSWIQTSGRARDTQYF. In DNA form, the CDR3 reads TGTGCCAGCAGCTGGATCCAGACTAGCGGGAGGGCCCGGGATACGCAGTATTTT.